The present entry profiles one T cell receptor beta chain with its context. The data belong to a study of blood T cell repertoires in COVID-19. Study overall: From T cells, B-cell-depleted T cells, or PBMCs came the material, which was cDNA or gDNA.

Method: immunoSEQ multiplex PCR; TCRdb's copy keeps in-frame clones and lacks some. The sample consists of about 330,000 clones, 85% of them appearing once. The germline gives CDR1 LGHDT, CDR2 YNNKEL (reference sequence). The CDR3 totals 16 residues. V dropped 2 bases and J dropped 7; count of bases not matched to a gene: 10. The source is a human donor in a cohort sampled during active COVID-19. The specimen was peripheral blood. The chain has TRBV3-1 (or the pseudogene TRBV3-2) and TRBJ2-1, with 8 positions matching TRBD1. DNA of the CDR3: TGTGCCAGCAGCCAAACTACCGGGACAGGAACGAATGAGCAGTTCTTC. Protein product: CASSQTTGTGTNEQFF.